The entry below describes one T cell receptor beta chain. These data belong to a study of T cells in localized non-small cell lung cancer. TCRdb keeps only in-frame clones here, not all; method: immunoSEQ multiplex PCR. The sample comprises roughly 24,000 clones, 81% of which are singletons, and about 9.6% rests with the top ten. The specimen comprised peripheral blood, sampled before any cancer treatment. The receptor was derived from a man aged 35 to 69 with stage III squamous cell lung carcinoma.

CDR3 nucleotides: TGTGCCAGCTCACGGGGAACTGGACAGATTAATGAGCAGTTCTTC. This codes for CASSRGTGQINEQFF. The chain couples TRBV18 to TRBJ2-1; a possible D gene is TRBD1 (6 bases). The CDR3 covers 15 residues. Germline V gene sequence: CDR1 KGHSH, CDR2 LQKENI. V lost 4 bases, J lost 7 bases, and 17 bases lay in between.